Listed below are T cell receptor beta chains from one sample, sequenced in a study of T cells in Graves' hyperthyroidism and ophthalmopathy. TCRdb re-called the multiplex PCR reads with MiXCR, one entry per CDR3 protein. The profile covers about 520,000 distinct CDR3 sequences, with approximately 25% appearing a single time and about 11% taken by the ten largest. The sample was blood. The receptors were sampled from a woman aged 25 to 45 with Graves' ophthalmopathy. The CDR3 runs from the conserved cysteine through the conserved F or W. D genes are given only for firm matches. Some rows mark clone size as missing; the rest say once, few, many or name a class of expanded clone.

clone_size	v_call	d_call	j_call	cdr3_nt	cdr3_aa
many	TRBV29-1	TRBD1	TRBJ1-2	TGCAGCGTTGCGAGGGACAGCTACTATGGCTACACCTTC	CSVARDSYYGYTF
many	TRBV27	TRBD1	TRBJ1-2	TGTGCCAGCAGTCACAGGGGGGCGGGCTATGGCTACACCTTC	CASSHRGAGYGYTF
.	TRBV5-1	.	TRBJ1-3	TGCGCCAGCAGCGTTCGAGACCCGGTTGAATCTGGAAACACCATATATTTT	CASSVRDPVESGNTIYF
.	TRBV6-5	TRBD1	TRBJ1-5	TGTGCCAGCAGTTCGGGACAGGGGCCCCCAGGGCAGCCCCAGCATTTT	CASSSGQGPPGQPQHF
.	TRBV15	.	TRBJ2-2	TGTGCCACCAGCAGAGATTGGACCGGGGAGCTGTTTTTT	CATSRDWTGELFF
few	TRBV6-1	TRBD1	TRBJ1-2	TGTGCCAGCACCAAGACAGGGGGCGCGGATGGCTACACCTTC	CASTKTGGADGYTF
.	TRBV2	.	TRBJ1-2	TGTGCCAGCAGTCCTCTAAGGAGGTATGGCTACACCTTC	CASSPLRRYGYTF
.	TRBV19	TRBD1	TRBJ1-5	TGTGCCAGTAGTCCCGGGACAGGGGCAGGCAATCAGCCCCAGCATTTT	CASSPGTGAGNQPQHF
.	TRBV6-2/TRBV6-3	TRBD2	TRBJ2-2	TGTGCCAGCAGTCGGGGACTAGAGGCCGGGGAGCTGTTTTTT	CASSRGLEAGELFF
many	TRBV27	TRBD1	TRBJ2-7	TGTGCCAGCGGCCGGGACAGGGCCTACGAGCAGTACTTC	CASGRDRAYEQYF
.	TRBV6-1	.	TRBJ1-2	TGTGCCAGCAGTGACAGGGCGGGCTATGGCTACACCTTC	CASSDRAGYGYTF
many	TRBV6-1	.	TRBJ1-2	TGTGCCACCAGGAGTCCTAACTATGGCTACACCTTC	CATRSPNYGYTF
few	TRBV24-1	.	TRBJ1-5	TGTGCCACCAGTGATAGCCTCTCGATGGGGGGCCATCAGCCCCAGCATTTT	CATSDSLSMGGHQPQHF
.	TRBV2	TRBD1	TRBJ1-5	TGTGCCAGCAGCCCCTCTCAGGGGGACCCCGCAAAAGGGCCCCAGCATTTT	CASSPSQGDPAKGPQHF
.	TRBV28	.	TRBJ2-7	TGTGCCAGCCGGGACTTTCACTACGAGCAGTACTTC	CASRDFHYEQYF
many	TRBV7-3	.	TRBJ2-2	TGTGCCAGCAGCAAAAAGGGGGGGCGGAACACCGGGGAGCTGTTTTTT	CASSKKGGRNTGELFF
many	TRBV19	TRBD1	TRBJ1-5	TGTGCCAGTATGGACAGGGCGAACAATCAGCCCCAGCATTTT	CASMDRANNQPQHF
.	TRBV2	.	TRBJ2-2	TGTGCCAGCAGTGAAGCTAGGGGTGTCGGGGAGCTGTTTTTT	CASSEARGVGELFF
.	TRBV6-2/TRBV6-3	.	TRBJ1-5	TGTGCCAGCAAGGCGGGGGACATTAAATTTAGCAATCAGCCCCAGCATTTT	CASKAGDIKFSNQPQHF
few	TRBV20-1	TRBD1	TRBJ1-1	TGCAGTGCTACCCGGACAGGGGGTTACACTGAAGCTTTCTTT	CSATRTGGYTEAFF
.	TRBV20-1	TRBD2	TRBJ2-7	TGCAGTGCTAGTGCCACTTTAGCGGGGGCCCCACAACCTTCCTACGAGCAGTACTTC	CSASATLAGAPQPSYEQYF
many	TRBV6-1	.	TRBJ1-5	TGTGCCAGCACACGATATAGCAATCAGCCCCAGCATTTT	CASTRYSNQPQHF
many	TRBV6-1	.	TRBJ2-2	TGTGCCACCACGGGACTCATGAACACCGTGGAGCTGTTTTTT	CATTGLMNTVELFF
many	TRBV24-1	TRBD1	TRBJ2-7	TGTGCCACCAGTGACCCGGACAGGGGCTACGAGCAGTACTTC	CATSDPDRGYEQYF
.	TRBV19	TRBD1	TRBJ1-1	TGTGCCAGCACCGGCCACCGACAGGGGAACACTGAAGCTTTCTTT	CASTGHRQGNTEAFF
many	TRBV2	.	TRBJ1-5	TGTGCCAGCAGCGCGCGGTATAGCAATCAGCCCCAGCATTTT	CASSARYSNQPQHF
.	TRBV4-2	.	TRBJ1-1	TGTGCCAGCAGCCCAAGAAGAGGAGGGAACACTGAAGCTTTCTTT	CASSPRRGGNTEAFF
many	TRBV5-1	TRBD1	TRBJ2-2	TGCGCCAGCAGCTTGGCGGGACAGGGGGTCTCTGGGGAGCTGTTTTTT	CASSLAGQGVSGELFF
.	TRBV12-3/TRBV12-4	TRBD1	TRBJ2-7	TGTGCCAGCAGTTCTCCCGGGACAGGGTATAGCGAGCAGTACTTC	CASSSPGTGYSEQYF
many	TRBV6-5	TRBD1	TRBJ1-2	TGTGCCAGCAGTTACTCTGACAGGGTTCATGGCCACACCTTC	CASSYSDRVHGHTF
many	TRBV6-5	TRBD1	TRBJ1-2	TGTGCCAGCCCAACAGGGGAGGGGGATGGCTACACCTTC	CASPTGEGDGYTF
many	TRBV7-9	.	TRBJ2-7	TGTGCCAGCAGCTCCCCCCGAGCCGGTTCCTACGAGCAGTACTTC	CASSSPRAGSYEQYF
many	TRBV4-2	TRBD2	TRBJ2-2	TGTGCCAGCAGCCGGGATAGCGGGGGGTTCACCGGGGAGCTGTTTTTT	CASSRDSGGFTGELFF
many	TRBV5-6	TRBD2	TRBJ2-7	TGTGCCAGCAGCCCGGGGGGAGCAGTCCCTCTCTACGAGCAGTACTTC	CASSPGGAVPLYEQYF
many	TRBV20-1	.	TRBJ2-7	TGCAGTGCTAGCAAAACCTACGAGCAGTACTTC	CSASKTYEQYF
few	TRBV19	TRBD1	TRBJ2-1	TGTGCCAGTAGTCCAGGGGGTAGTGAGCAGTTCTTC	CASSPGGSEQFF
few	TRBV29-1	.	TRBJ2-7	TGCAGCGTTGAAGAAGGGCGACGGCGAGGGCTCGAGCAGTACTTC	CSVEEGRRRGLEQYF
many	TRBV12-3/TRBV12-4	.	TRBJ1-3	TGTGCCAGTGTAAGACAGGCTCTTCATGGAAACACCATATATTTT	CASVRQALHGNTIYF
.	TRBV30	.	TRBJ1-2	TGTGCCTGGAGTGTACTGGACTCTAAGGGTCCCACTGGCTACACCTTC	CAWSVLDSKGPTGYTF
many	TRBV29-1	.	TRBJ1-3	TGCAGCGTAGAACTGAGCTCTGGAAACACCATATATTTT	CSVELSSGNTIYF
.	TRBV14	TRBD2	TRBJ2-7	TGTGCCAGCAGCCACAGTACTAGCGGGACCTACGAGCAGTACTTC	CASSHSTSGTYEQYF
many	TRBV12-3/TRBV12-4	.	TRBJ2-2	TGTGCCAGCAGTTTAGGATATTTACATGTTAGCACCGGGGAGCTGTTTTTT	CASSLGYLHVSTGELFF
.	TRBV7-3	TRBD2	TRBJ2-7	TGTGCCAGCAGCTTAACGGGCCGTGGTAGCGGGAGCTCCTACGAGCAGTACTTC	CASSLTGRGSGSSYEQYF
.	TRBV11-2	.	TRBJ1-1	TGTGCCAGCAGCAGCCACCAGAACACTGAAGCTTTCTTT	CASSSHQNTEAFF
many	TRBV20-1	.	TRBJ2-5	TGCAGTGCTTTTCCCCCCGGCCGCACTGGAGAGACCCAGTACTTC	CSAFPPGRTGETQYF
.	TRBV29-1	TRBD1	TRBJ1-1	TGCAGCGTACAAGGGAGCCGTTCAGGACAGGGGTTGAACACTGAAGCTTTCTTT	CSVQGSRSGQGLNTEAFF
many	TRBV2	TRBD2	TRBJ2-6	TGTGCCAGCGGACCAGGGAGGGCGGTCCCCTCTGGGGCCAACGTCCTGACTTTC	CASGPGRAVPSGANVLTF
many	TRBV12-3/TRBV12-4	.	TRBJ1-1	TGTGCCAGCAAGCCAGGGAGGTACACTGAAGCTTTCTTT	CASKPGRYTEAFF
many	TRBV7-2	.	TRBJ1-1	TGTGCCAGCAGCTCCCTCATCCCGAGGTCGAGGGCCACTGAAGCTTTCTTT	CASSSLIPRSRATEAFF
few	TRBV6-5	.	TRBJ2-7	TGTGCCAGCAGCCCCAAGGAGGGGGACGAGCAGTACTTC	CASSPKEGDEQYF